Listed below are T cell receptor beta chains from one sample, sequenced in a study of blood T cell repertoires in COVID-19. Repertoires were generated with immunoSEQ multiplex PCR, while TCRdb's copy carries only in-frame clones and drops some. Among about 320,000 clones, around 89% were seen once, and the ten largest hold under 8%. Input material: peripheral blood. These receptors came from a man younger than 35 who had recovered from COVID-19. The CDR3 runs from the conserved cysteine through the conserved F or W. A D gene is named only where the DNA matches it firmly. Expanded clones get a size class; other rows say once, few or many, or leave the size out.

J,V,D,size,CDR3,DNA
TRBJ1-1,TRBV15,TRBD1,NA,CATSRQGGTGGSPLPMNTEAFF,TGTGCCACCAGCAGACAGGGCGGGACAGGGGGATCCCCACTCCCAATGAACACTGAAGCTTTCTTT
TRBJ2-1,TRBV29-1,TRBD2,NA,CSSAGTSGDNEQFF,TGCAGCTCCGCCGGGACTAGCGGCGACAATGAGCAGTTCTTC
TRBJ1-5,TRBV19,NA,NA,CASSDSGNQPQHF,TGTGCCAGTAGTGATAGCGGCAATCAGCCCCAGCATTTT
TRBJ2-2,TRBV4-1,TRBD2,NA,CASSQIGGTTGELFF,TGCGCCAGCAGCCAAATCGGGGGGACCACCGGGGAGCTGTTTTTT
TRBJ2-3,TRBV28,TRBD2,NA,CASSFGTSHTDTQYF,TGTGCCAGCAGCTTCGGGACTAGTCACACAGATACGCAGTATTTT
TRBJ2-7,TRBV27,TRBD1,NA,CASKSGQPYEQYF,TGTGCCAGCAAGTCGGGACAGCCCTACGAGCAGTACTTC
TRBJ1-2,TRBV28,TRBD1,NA,CASSEQGENYGYTF,TGTGCCAGCTCCGAGCAGGGGGAAAACTATGGCTACACCTTC
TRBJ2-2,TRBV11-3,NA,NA,CASSLSGNAGELFF,TGTGCCAGCAGCTTGTCAGGGAACGCCGGGGAGCTGTTTTTT
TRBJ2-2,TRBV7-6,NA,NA,CASSPRTLRAGELFF,TGTGCCAGCAGCCCAAGGACACTTAGGGCCGGGGAGCTGTTTTTT
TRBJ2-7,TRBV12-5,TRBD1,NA,CASAVGGSSSYEQYF,TGTGCTAGTGCCGTAGGGGGCAGTAGCTCCTACGAGCAGTACTTC
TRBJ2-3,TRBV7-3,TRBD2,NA,CASSYGTRTDTQYF,TGTGCCAGCAGCTACGGGACTAGAACAGATACGCAGTATTTT
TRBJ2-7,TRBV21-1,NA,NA,CASSKVDTTYEQYF,TGTGCCAGCAGCAAAGTCGACACCACCTACGAGCAGTACTTC
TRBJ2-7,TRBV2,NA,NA,CASSVGWGGAGQYF,TGTGCCAGCAGTGTAGGCTGGGGGGGGGCAGGACAGTACTTC
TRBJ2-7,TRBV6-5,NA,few,CASSYSTVGGYEQYF,TGTGCCAGCAGTTACTCTACCGTGGGAGGCTACGAGCAGTACTTC
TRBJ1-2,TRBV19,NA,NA,CASSLLGQTNTRANYGYTF,TGTGCCAGTAGTCTGCTTGGACAGACGAACACAAGGGCTAACTATGGCTACACCTTC
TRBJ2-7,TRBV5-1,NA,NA,CASSHTGPSYEQYF,TGCGCCAGCAGCCATACAGGACCCTCGTACGAGCAGTACTTC
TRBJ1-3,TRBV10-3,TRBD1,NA,CAIRGTGYSGNTIYF,TGTGCCATCAGGGGGACAGGTTACTCTGGAAACACCATATATTTT
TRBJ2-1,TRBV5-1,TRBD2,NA,CASSPTTSGNYEQFF,TGCGCCAGCAGCCCCACGACTAGCGGGAATTATGAGCAGTTCTTC
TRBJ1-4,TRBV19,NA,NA,CASSYQGSEKLFF,TGTGCCAGTAGTTACCAGGGGAGTGAAAAACTGTTTTTT
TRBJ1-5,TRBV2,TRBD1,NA,CASSGGLTRTGAGQPQHF,TGTGCCAGCAGTGGAGGGCTGACTCGGACAGGAGCGGGTCAGCCCCAGCATTTT
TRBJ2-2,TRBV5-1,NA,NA,CASSLRGQRDTGELFF,TGCGCCAGCAGCTTGCGGGGACAGCGGGACACCGGGGAGCTGTTTTTT
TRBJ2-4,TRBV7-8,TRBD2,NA,CASSLTSSGRGKNIQYF,TGTGCCAGCAGCCTAACTTCTAGCGGGAGGGGCAAAAACATTCAGTACTTC
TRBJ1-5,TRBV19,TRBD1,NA,CASSPDRPSINPPQHF,TGTGCCAGTAGTCCGGACAGGCCCTCTATTAACCCGCCCCAGCATTTT
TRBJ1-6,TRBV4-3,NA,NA,CASSPERGIGSPLHF,TGCGCCAGCAGCCCCGAGAGGGGGATAGGGTCACCCCTCCACTTT
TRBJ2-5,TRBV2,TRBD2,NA,CASSPGLATETQYF,TGTGCCAGCAGCCCGGGACTAGCAACGGAGACCCAGTACTTC
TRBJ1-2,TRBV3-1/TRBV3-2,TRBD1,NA,CASSLSAGQGTRGYTF,TGTGCCAGCAGCCTTTCGGCGGGACAGGGAACTAGGGGCTACACCTTC
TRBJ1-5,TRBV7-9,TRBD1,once,CASSRTGEQPQHF,TGTGCCAGCAGCAGGACAGGAGAACAGCCCCAGCATTTT
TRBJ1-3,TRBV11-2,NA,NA,CASSFVREPGNTIYF,TGTGCCAGCAGCTTCGTAAGGGAGCCTGGAAACACCATATATTTT
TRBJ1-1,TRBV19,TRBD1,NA,CASQRDRENTEAFF,TGTGCCAGCCAGCGGGACAGGGAGAACACTGAAGCTTTCTTT
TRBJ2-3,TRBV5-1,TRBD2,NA,CASSLGTLAGGTDTQYF,TGCGCCAGCAGCTTGGGGACCCTAGCGGGAGGCACAGATACGCAGTATTTT
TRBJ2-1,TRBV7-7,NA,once,CASSLSGQGSFGEQFF,TGTGCTAGCAGCTTATCCGGGCAGGGGAGTTTTGGTGAGCAGTTCTTC